The 10 T cell receptor beta chains presented below share a single source sample, sequenced in a study of identical twins. Each CDR3 protein gets one entry after TCRdb re-called the 5' RACE reads with MiXCR. The table records 690,000 or so distinct CDR3 sequences, 8% to 9% of them present only once. The same sample was also studied in work on yellow fever vaccine responses in identical twins.

Source material: PBMCs. The origin of the receptors is a woman aged 18-29 years in good health.

The chain recombines TRBV6-2 or TRBV6-3 with TRBJ2-5; the match to TRBD1 covers 10 bases. This CDR3 region has 17 residues. Trimming cost V 7 bases and J 5 bases; bases outside gene matches: 16. Per germline, CDR1 MNHEY and CDR2 SVGEGT. CDR3 in amino acids: CASTSLPGQGEWETQYF. For the CDR3, the DNA is TGTGCCAGCACCTCCCTTCCAGGACAGGGGGAGTGGGAGACCCAGTACTTC.

This chain connects TRBV2 to TRBJ1-5; 10 bases map to TRBD1. The CDR3 consists of 17 residues. CDR1 and CDR2 (germline): SNHLY, FYNNEI. With V trimmed by 6 bases and J by 0 bases, 8 bases remained unmatched. CDR3 region: CASSPRDRGYSNQPQHF. The DNA of the CDR3 is TGTGCCAGCAGCCCTCGGGACAGGGGTTATAGCAATCAGCCCCAGCATTTT.

The table lists this clonotype with a few counts. CDR3 nucleotides: TGTGCCATCAGTGAGGGACCGGGACAGGGGGATTCACCCCTCCACTTT. Protein: CAISEGPGQGDSPLHF. V and J are TRBV10-3 and TRBJ1-6, with TRBD1 matching 11 bases. With V trimmed by 2 bases and J by 8 bases, 5 bases remained unmatched. The CDR3 extends over 16 amino acids. The germline V gene has CDR1 ENHRY and CDR2 SYGVKD.

This chain connects TRBV28 to TRBJ2-2; 9 positions agree with TRBD2. The length of the CDR3 is 16 residues. CDR1 and CDR2 (germline): MDHEN, SYDVKM. With V trimmed by 7 bases and J by 5 bases, 11 bases remained unmatched. The CDR3 DNA reads as TGTGCCAGCACCACATCGGGGCTAGCGGGGACCGGGGAGCTGTTTTTT. This sequence encodes CASTTSGLAGTGELFF.

The genes are TRBV6-5 and TRBJ2-7; D gene ambiguous. The V gene lost 0 bases and the J gene lost 3 bases, with 9 bases spanning the gap. Germline V CDR1 and CDR2: MNHEY, SVGAGI. The CDR3 runs 14 residues. The CDR3 region is CASSYSTESYEQYF. The DNA of the CDR3 is TGTGCCAGCAGTTACTCCACCGAGAGCTACGAGCAGTACTTC.

The chain combines TRBV2 with TRBJ1-3; D is ambiguous. CDR1 is SNHLY, CDR2 FYNNEI, per germline. The CDR3 has 14 residues. V dropped 0 bases and J dropped 3 bases, with 6 bases sitting between them. The CDR3 coding sequence is TGTGCCAGCAGTGAAGCGGCAGGTGGAAACACCATATATTTT. It encodes CASSEAAGGNTIYF.

This clonotype was found a few times. The chain combines TRBV24-1 with TRBJ2-7, with D perhaps matching TRBD1 or TRBD2 (6 bases each). The CDR3 consists of 18 residues. Trimming shortened V by 1 base and J by 0 bases, and 18 bases separated the two germline ends. Germline V lookup: CDR1 KGHDR, CDR2 SFDVKD. CDR3 protein: CATSDFCWGARGSYEQYF. The CDR3 bases are TGTGCCACCAGTGATTTTTGTTGGGGGGCGCGGGGCTCCTACGAGCAGTACTTC.

This clonotype has at least ten counts. The CDR3 DNA reads TGCAGTGCTAGAGTCCAACTAGCGGGTTGGAATGAGCAGTTCTTC. This sequence encodes CSARVQLAGWNEQFF. This chain connects TRBV20-1 to TRBJ2-1; 9 bases fit TRBD2. The junction had 8 bases not matched to a gene; V was cut back by 1 base and J by 7 bases. From germline, CDR1 is DFQATT and CDR2 SNEGSKA (reference sequence). The CDR3 has 15 residues.

This clonotype has ten or more counts. The V call is TRBV7-2, the J call TRBJ2-2; 13 positions agree with TRBD2. The CDR3 contains 17 residues. Losses at the gene ends were 2 bases for V and 1 base for J; bases not matched to a gene: 1. Germline CDR1 SGHTA, CDR2 FQGNSA. The CDR3 region has the DNA TGTGCCAGCAGCTTACGACTAGCGGGGGGGAACACCGGGGAGCTGTTTTTT. As protein: CASSLRLAGGNTGELFF. Variable domain in full (rest from reference TRBV7-2 and TRBJ2-2): GAGVSQSPSNKVTEKGKDVELRCDPISGHTALYWYRQSLGQGLEFLIYFQGNSAPDKSGLPSDRFSAERTGGSVSTLTIQRTQQEDSAVYLCASSLRLAGGNTGELFFGEGSRLTVL.

V gene TRBV2 combines with J gene TRBJ2-3, with TRBD2 identical over 7 bases. J lost 6 bases, V lost 2 bases, and 8 bases had no gene match. Germline V gene lookup returns CDR1 SNHLY and CDR2 FYNNEI. The CDR3 contains 15 residues. The CDR3 sequence is CASSEQAGRADTQYF. CDR3 DNA: TGTGCCAGCAGTGAACAAGCGGGGAGGGCCGATACGCAGTATTTT.